One and the same sample provided the 10 T cell receptor beta chains below, sequenced in a study of blood T cells in healthy people across ages (dated by TCRdb to 2013 to 2016). Library construction relied on 5' RACE. TCRdb names Illumina HiSeq 2500 as the instrument used. A second PCR of roughly 6 to 11 cycles was run with a J-beta primer mix and a sample-barcoded 5' primer. The raw public data were reprocessed by TCRdb itself: fastp quality trimming at Q25, MiXCR clonotype calling, in-frame beta chains only. Rows with one shared CDR3 protein collapse into an entry with the most common genes and DNA. Present in this sample are some 920,000 distinct CDR3 sequences, roughly 51% of which were seen just once. Of the sample, around a fifth falls within the top ten clones. The sample taken for sequencing was blood. Source of these receptors: a woman in her fifties or sixties in good health.

The table lists this clonotype with a few counts. This CDR3 reads CSAAQRQGLEYGYTF. DNA of the CDR3: TGCAGTGCCGCACAACGACAGGGGCTGGAATATGGCTACACCTTC. The gene calls are TRBV20-1 and TRBJ1-2, with TRBD1 identical over 8 bases. Per germline, CDR1 DFQATT and CDR2 SNEGSKA (reference sequence). The CDR3 runs 15 residues. V lost 6 bases, J lost 5 bases, and 14 bases stayed unmatched.

The V and J genes are TRBV7-2 and TRBJ2-5; D is possibly TRBD1 or TRBD2 (5 bases each). Matching the DNA end better, TRBJ2-7 makes the J call doubtful. The CDR3 covers 14 residues. The germline V gene has CDR1 SGHTA and CDR2 FQGNSA. The CDR3 loop reads CASGSGGSPYEQYF. CDR3 DNA: TGTGCCAGCGGCAGTGGGGGTTCTCCTTACGAGCAGTACTTC.

This chain uses TRBV20-1 with TRBJ1-1; 8 positions agree with TRBD1. Germline V gene data show CDR1 as DFQATT and CDR2 as SNEGSKA (reference sequence). V lost 5 bases, J lost 4 bases, and 6 bases stayed unmatched. This CDR3 is built from 13 residues. CDR3 region: CSAPTGGFTEAFF. CDR3 sequence (DNA): TGCAGTGCTCCCACAGGGGGTTTCACTGAAGCTTTCTTT.

This chain uses TRBV7-3 with TRBJ2-5, with D possibly matching TRBD1 (6 bases). Trimming left V 6 bases short and J 4 bases short, with 15 bases between. Germline lookup yields CDR1 SGHTA and CDR2 FQGTGA. The length of the CDR3 is 14 residues. The CDR3 coding sequence is TGTGCCAGCAGTCCCGGACAGAATGGAGAGACCCAGTACTTC. Amino acids: CASSPGQNGETQYF. The full variable domain, with the rest looked up from reference TRBV7-3 and TRBJ2-5, is GAGVSQTPSNKVTEKGKYVELRCDPISGHTALYWYRQSLGQGPEFLIYFQGTGAADDSGLPNDRFFAVRPEGSVSTLKIQRTERGDSAVYLCASSPGQNGETQYFGPGTRLLVL.

In this sample, this clonotype turned up once. The chain employs TRBV5-8 and TRBJ2-5; TRBD2 might be the D (6 bases). V was cut by 6 bases and J by 11 bases, with 17 bases left in between. In germline, CDR1 is SGHTS, CDR2 YDEGEE. The CDR3 is 12 amino acids. The CDR3 reads CASNSRRVEQYF. The DNA for the CDR3 is TGTGCCAGCAATTCAAGGAGGGTGGAGCAGTACTTC.

This clonotype was seen just once. The chain couples TRBV6-2 or TRBV6-3 to TRBJ2-3; tentative D call: TRBD2 (5 bases). Germline V gene sequence: CDR1 MNHEY, CDR2 SVGEGT. The CDR3 sequence is 14 residues long. V was cut by 4 bases and J by 1 base, with 9 bases left in between. CDR3 region: CASSWNGGTDTQYF. CDR3 nucleotides: TGTGCCAGCAGTTGGAACGGGGGCACAGATACGCAGTATTTT.

This chain links TRBV11-2 with TRBJ2-7; 9 nucleotides align to TRBD2. Germline loops: CDR1 SGHAT, CDR2 FQNNGV. The CDR3 consists of 16 residues. V lost 2 bases and J lost 2; bases outside the gene matches: 7. The CDR3 protein is CASSLLAGAFPYEQYF. In DNA, the CDR3 is TGTGCCAGCAGCTTATTAGCGGGAGCATTCCCCTACGAGCAGTACTTC.

Only a few counts were recorded for this clonotype. This chain joins TRBV6-5 and TRBJ2-7; D is perhaps TRBD1 or TRBD2 (5 bases each). The CDR3 runs 14 residues. Per germline, CDR1 MNHEY and CDR2 SVGAGI. V was shortened by 5 bases and J by 3 bases, with 14 bases between the two germline ends. This chain's CDR3 is CASSPDSTSYEQYF. The CDR3 DNA follows: TGTGCCAGCAGTCCCGACAGTACTAGCTACGAGCAGTACTTC.

In the case of this clonotype: At one boundary the junction diverges from the germline segment, which might be a read error. This sequence joins TRBV28 and TRBJ2-4; possible D gene TRBD1, 6 bases. CDR1 is MDHEN and CDR2 is SYDVKM in the germline V gene. This CDR3 is 13 amino acids long. CDR3 bases: TGTGCCGGCAGTCTACAGGGAAAAAACATTCAGTACTTC. It codes for CAGSLQGKNIQYF.

The V call is TRBV7-9, the J call TRBJ2-7, with 9 bases aligning to TRBD1. CDR3 size: 19 residues. From germline, CDR1 is SEHNR and CDR2 FQNEAQ (reference sequence). V lost 4 bases to trimming and J lost 0 bases; unmatched junction nucleotides: 16. CDR3 loop: CASSSGTGRSEKSSYEQYF. The CDR3, as DNA: TGTGCCAGCAGCTCGGGGACAGGGAGGTCCGAGAAAAGCTCCTACGAGCAGTACTTC.